There are a few counts of the clone carrying this T cell receptor (beta chain). Its cognate antigen is unknown. The CDR3 spans 14 residues. In germline, CDR1 is MNHEY, CDR2 SVGAGI. With 4 bases removed from V and 9 bases from J, the gap between germline ends came to 16 bases. The data stem from a study of beta chain features in type 1 diabetes. The study's findings and limits: VDJ junctions sequenced from type 1 diabetes patients showed fewer insertions and more deletions.

Expressed TCRB transcripts were sequenced after all isolated RNA was converted to cDNA. Here immunoSEQ multiplex PCR was the method, and the copy in TCRdb shows in-frame clones only, minus some. The profile shows under 500,000 clones, around 30% of them singletons. The sample was naive CD4+ T cells from blood. The TCR was taken from a man aged 18 to 35 in good health. The chain recombines TRBV6-5 with TRBJ2-1; tentatively, D is TRBD2 (6 bases). The CDR3 DNA reads as TGTGCCAGCAGTTTATATCGCAGGGACTCTGAGCAGTTCTTC. Translating gives CASSLYRRDSEQFF.